This T cell receptor beta chain was retrieved from a study of shared clonotypes between healthy human individuals. An approximately 220 ng quantity of DNA, 25,000 to 35,000 T cell genomes, went into the sorted-subset replicate PCRs. TCRdb's copy holds only in-frame clones and misses some; the assay was immunoSEQ multiplex PCR. The data contain about a million clones, approximately 80% of them seen just once; the ten biggest clones take up roughly 0.9%. The V end was cut by 1 base, the J end by 7 bases, with 23 bases between. CDR3 size: 17 residues. Germline V lookup: CDR1 KGHSH, CDR2 LQKENI. The TCR sequence derives from a man aged 18 to 29 in good health. Some clones in this sample may be carry-over from other donors' samples. Input material: memory CD4+ T cells from PBMCs. Sample subset: CD45RA-negative fraction. V usage is TRBV18 and J usage is TRBJ2-7; tentatively, D is TRBD1 or TRBD2 (5 bases each). CDR3 nucleotide sequence: TGTGCCAGCTCACCACAGAGGGCAGATAAGGGGCAAGGGGAGCAGTACTTC. This sequence encodes CASSPQRADKGQGEQYF.